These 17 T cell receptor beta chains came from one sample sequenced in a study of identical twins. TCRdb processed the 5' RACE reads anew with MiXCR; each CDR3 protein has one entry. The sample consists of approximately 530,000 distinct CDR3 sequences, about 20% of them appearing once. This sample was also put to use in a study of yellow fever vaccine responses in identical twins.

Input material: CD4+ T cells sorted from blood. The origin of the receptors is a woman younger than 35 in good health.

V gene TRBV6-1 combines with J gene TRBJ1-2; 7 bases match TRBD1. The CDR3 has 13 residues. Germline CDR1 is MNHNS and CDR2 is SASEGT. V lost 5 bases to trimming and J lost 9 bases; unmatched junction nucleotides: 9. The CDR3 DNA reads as TGTGCCAGCAGTCGAGAAGCCAGGGGGAGCTACACCTTC. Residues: CASSREARGSYTF.

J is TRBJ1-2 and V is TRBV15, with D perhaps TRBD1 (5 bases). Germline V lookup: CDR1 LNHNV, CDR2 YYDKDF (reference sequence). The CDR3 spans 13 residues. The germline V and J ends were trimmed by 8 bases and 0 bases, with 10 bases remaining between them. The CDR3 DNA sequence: TGTGCCACCCGGGGGAGATCTAACTATGGCTACACCTTC. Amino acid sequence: CATRGRSNYGYTF.

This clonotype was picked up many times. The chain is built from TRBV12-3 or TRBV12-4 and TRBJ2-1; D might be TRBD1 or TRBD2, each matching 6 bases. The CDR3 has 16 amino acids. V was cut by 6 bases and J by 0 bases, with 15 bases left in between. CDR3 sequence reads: CASRRGRSSSYNEQFF. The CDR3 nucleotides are TGTGCCAGCAGACGGGGGCGGTCGAGCTCCTACAATGAGCAGTTCTTC.

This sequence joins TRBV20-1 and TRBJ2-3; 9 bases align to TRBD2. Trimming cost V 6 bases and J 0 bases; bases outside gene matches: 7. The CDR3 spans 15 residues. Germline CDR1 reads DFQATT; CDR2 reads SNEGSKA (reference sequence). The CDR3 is CSAQRLAESTDTQYF. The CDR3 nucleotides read TGCAGTGCGCAAAGACTAGCGGAGAGCACAGATACGCAGTATTTT.

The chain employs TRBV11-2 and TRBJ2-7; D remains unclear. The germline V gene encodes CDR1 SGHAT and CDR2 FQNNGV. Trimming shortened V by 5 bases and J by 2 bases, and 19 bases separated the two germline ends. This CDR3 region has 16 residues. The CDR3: CASSGPATRSTYEQYV. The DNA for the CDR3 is TGTGCCAGCAGCGGCCCCGCGACCCGGAGCACCTACGAGCAGTACGTC.

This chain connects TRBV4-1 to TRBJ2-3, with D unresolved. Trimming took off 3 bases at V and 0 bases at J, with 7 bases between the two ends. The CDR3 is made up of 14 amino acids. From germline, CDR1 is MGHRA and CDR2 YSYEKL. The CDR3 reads CASSHGRSTDTQYF. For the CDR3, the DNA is TGCGCCAGCAGCCACGGTAGAAGCACAGATACGCAGTATTTT.

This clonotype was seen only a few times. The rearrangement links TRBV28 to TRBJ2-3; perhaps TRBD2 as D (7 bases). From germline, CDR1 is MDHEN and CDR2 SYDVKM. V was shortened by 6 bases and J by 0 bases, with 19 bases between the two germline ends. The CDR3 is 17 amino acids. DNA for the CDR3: TGTGCCAGCAGGGCCCAGGTGGGGGGGCCTAGCACAGATACGCAGTATTTT. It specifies CASRAQVGGPSTDTQYF.

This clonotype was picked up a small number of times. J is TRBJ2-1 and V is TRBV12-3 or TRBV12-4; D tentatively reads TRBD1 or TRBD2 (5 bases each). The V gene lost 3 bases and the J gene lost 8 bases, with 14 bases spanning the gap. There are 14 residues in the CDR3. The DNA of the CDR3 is TGTGCCAGCAGTTTTTCAGGGATGGGGGATGAGCAGTTCTTC. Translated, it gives CASSFSGMGDEQFF.

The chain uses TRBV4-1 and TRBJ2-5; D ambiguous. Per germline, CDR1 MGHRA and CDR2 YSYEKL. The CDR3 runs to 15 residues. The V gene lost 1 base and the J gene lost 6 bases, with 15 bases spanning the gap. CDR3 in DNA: TGCGCCAGCAGCCAAGTCGCGTTGGACGGACAGACCCAGTACTTC. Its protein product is CASSQVALDGQTQYF.

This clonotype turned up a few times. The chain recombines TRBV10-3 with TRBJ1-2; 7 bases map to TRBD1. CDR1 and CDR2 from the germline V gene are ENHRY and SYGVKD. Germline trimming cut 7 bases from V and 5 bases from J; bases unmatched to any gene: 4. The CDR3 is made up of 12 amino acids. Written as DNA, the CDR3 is TGTGCCATCACGGGACAGATTTATGGCTACACCTTC. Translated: CAITGQIYGYTF.

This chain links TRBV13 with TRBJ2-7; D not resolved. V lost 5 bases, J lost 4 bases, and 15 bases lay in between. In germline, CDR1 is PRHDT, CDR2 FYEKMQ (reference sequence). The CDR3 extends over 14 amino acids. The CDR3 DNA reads TGTGCCAGCAGCCTATGGGCCCAGCTTTACGAGCAGTACTTC. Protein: CASSLWAQLYEQYF.

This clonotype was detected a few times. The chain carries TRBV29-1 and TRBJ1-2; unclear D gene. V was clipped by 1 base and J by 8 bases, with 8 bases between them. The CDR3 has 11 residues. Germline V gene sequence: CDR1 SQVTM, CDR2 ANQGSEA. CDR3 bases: TGCAGCGTTGAAGTCGGGCGGGGCTACACCTTC. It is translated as CSVEVGRGYTF.

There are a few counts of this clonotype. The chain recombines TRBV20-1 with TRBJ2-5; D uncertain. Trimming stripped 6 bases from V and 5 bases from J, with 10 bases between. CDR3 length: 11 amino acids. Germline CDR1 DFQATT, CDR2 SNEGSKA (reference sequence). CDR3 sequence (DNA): TGCAGTGCCAACGATAGGGAGACCCAGTACTTC. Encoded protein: CSANDRETQYF.

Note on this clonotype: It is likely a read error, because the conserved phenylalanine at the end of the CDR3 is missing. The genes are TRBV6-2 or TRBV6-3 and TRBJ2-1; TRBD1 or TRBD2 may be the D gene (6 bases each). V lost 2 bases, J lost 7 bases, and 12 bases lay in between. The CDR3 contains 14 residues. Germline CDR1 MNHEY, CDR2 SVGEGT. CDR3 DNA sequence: TGTGCCAGCAGTTACAATGGGGGGACAAATGAGCAGTTCTCC. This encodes CASSYNGGTNEQFS.

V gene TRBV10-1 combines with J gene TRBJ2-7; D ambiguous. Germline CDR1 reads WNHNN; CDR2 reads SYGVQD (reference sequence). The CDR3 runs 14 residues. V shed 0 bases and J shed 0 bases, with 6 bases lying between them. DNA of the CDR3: TGCGCCAGCAGTGAGTCAGGAGACTCCTACGAGCAGTACTTC. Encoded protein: CASSESGDSYEQYF.

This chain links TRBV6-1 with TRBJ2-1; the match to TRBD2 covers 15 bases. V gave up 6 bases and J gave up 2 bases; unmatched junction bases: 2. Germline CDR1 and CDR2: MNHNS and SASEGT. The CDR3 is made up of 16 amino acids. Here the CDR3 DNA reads TGTGCCAGCAGAGGACTAGCGGGGGGGCCCTACAATGAGCAGTTCTTC. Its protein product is CASRGLAGGPYNEQFF.

CDR3: CASSHVGVPYEQYF. The CDR3 DNA reads as TGTGCCAGCAGCCACGTCGGGGTCCCCTACGAGCAGTACTTC. The chain couples TRBV3-1 to TRBJ2-7; perhaps TRBD2 as D (5 bases). V lost 3 bases, J lost 2 bases, and 11 bases lay in between. The CDR3 has 14 amino acids. The germline V gene has CDR1 LGHDT and CDR2 YNNKEL (reference sequence).